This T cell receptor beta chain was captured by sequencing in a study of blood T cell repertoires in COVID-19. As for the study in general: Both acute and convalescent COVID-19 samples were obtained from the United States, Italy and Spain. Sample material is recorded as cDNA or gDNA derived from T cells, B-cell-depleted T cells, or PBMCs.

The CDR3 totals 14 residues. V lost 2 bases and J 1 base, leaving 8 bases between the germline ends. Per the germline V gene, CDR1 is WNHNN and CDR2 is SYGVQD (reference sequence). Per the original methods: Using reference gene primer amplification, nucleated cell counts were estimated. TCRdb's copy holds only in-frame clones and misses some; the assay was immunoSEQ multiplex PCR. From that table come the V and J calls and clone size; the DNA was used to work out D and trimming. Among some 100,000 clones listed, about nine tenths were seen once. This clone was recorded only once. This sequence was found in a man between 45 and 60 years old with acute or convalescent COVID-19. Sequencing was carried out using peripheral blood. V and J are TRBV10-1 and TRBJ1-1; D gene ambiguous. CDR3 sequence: CASSEQSGNTEAFF. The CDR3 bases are TGCGCCAGCAGTGAGCAATCCGGGAACACTGAAGCTTTCTTT.